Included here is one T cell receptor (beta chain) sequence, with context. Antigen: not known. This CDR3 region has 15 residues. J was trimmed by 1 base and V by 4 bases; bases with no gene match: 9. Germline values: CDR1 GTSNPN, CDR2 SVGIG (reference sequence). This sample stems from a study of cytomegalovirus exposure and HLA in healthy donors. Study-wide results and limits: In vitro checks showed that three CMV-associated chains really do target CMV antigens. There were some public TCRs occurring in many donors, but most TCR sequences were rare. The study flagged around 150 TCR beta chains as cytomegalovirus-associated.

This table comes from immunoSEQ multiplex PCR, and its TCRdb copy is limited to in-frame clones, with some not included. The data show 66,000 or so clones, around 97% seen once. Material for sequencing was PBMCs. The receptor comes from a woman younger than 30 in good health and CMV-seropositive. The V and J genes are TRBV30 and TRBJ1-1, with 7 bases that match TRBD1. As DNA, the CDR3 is TGTGCCTGGACCCTCCTGACAGGGCCGAACACTGAAGCTTTCTTT. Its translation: CAWTLLTGPNTEAFF.